Below, one T cell receptor beta chain is given with its context. Its specificity is not known. Profiling relied on immunoSEQ multiplex PCR, and the TCRdb table lists in-frame clones only, not all of them. Of 1,400,000 or so clones listed, approximately 98.5% were seen once; the top ten hold about 0.4%. The data originate from a study of shared clonotypes between healthy human individuals. Study as a whole: The study drew on two women and a few men aged 18 to 49 as donors.

General observations from the study: Among the subsets, naive ones generally showed larger estimated richness than memory ones.

Germline values: CDR1 SGHDN, CDR2 FVKESK. V shed 4 bases and J shed 4 bases, with 5 bases lying between them. The length of the CDR3 is 12 residues. V gene TRBV14 combines with J gene TRBJ2-1; D is unresolved. This receptor was obtained from a man aged 25-45 years in good health. Sequencing used naive CD4+ T cells sorted from blood. Subset meaning: CD45RA+ positively selected. The CDR3 protein is CASSLVYNEQFF. CDR3 bases: TGTGCCAGCAGCCTAGTGTACAATGAGCAGTTCTTC.